This entry is about one T cell receptor (beta chain). Its antigen is unidentified. One end of the junction fails to match germline, which may point to a read error. Mouse gene names apply. From the germline J gene comes the end of the CDR3, since the read stops 1 residue before it. TCRbeta CDR3 was sequenced at survey depth with template counts. The method was immunoSEQ multiplex PCR; TCRdb's version includes in-frame clones alone and lacks a portion of them. Seen here are just over 20,000 clones, about 70% observed once, and the top ten hold 0.35% to 0.45%. This specimen belongs to a study of tissue T cells after allogeneic stem cell transplantation. General observations from the study: Limitations included a small, clinically heterogeneous cohort and limited sampling depth. Within patients, tissue anatomy strongly shaped TCR repertoire composition.

Germline loops: CDR1 LGHNA, CDR2 YNLKQL (reference sequence). CDR3 length: 15 amino acids. This sequence originates from a female BALB/c mouse in good health. The strain's MHC haplotype is H2-d. The source material was blood. The chain couples TRBV5 to TRBJ2-5, with no clear D. CDR3 region: CSSSQAGFNQDTQYF. The sequenced CDR3 bases are TGTTCCAGCAGCCAAGCCGGGTTTAACCAAGACACCCAGTAC.